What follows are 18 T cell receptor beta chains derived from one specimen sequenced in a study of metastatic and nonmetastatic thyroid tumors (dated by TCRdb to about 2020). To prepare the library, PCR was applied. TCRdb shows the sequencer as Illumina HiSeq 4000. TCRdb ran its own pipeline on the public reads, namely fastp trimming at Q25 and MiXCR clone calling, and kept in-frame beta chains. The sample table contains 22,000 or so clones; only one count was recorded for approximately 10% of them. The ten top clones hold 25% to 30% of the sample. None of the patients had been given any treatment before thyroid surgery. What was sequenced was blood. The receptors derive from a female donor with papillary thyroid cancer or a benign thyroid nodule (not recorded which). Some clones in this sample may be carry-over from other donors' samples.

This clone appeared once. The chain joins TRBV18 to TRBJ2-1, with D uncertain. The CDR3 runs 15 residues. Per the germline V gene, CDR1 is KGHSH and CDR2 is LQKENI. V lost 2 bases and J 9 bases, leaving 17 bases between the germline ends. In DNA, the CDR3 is TGTGCCAGCTCACCAATTGCAGTTTACATTTTTGAGCAGTTCTTC. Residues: CASSPIAVYIFEQFF.

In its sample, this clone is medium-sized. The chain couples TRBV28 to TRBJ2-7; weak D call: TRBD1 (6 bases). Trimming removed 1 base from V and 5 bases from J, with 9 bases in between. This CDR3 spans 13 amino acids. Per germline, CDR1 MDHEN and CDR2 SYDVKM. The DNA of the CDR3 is TGTGCCAGCAGTTTATCGTGGGGGCACGAGCAGTACTTC. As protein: CASSLSWGHEQYF.

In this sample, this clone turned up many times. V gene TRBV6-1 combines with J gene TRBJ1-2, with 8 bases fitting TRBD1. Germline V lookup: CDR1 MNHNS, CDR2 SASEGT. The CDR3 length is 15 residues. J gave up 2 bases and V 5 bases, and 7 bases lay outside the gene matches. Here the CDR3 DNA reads TGTGCCAGCAGTCACGACAGGGGCGAAAACTATGGCTACACCTTC. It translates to CASSHDRGENYGYTF.

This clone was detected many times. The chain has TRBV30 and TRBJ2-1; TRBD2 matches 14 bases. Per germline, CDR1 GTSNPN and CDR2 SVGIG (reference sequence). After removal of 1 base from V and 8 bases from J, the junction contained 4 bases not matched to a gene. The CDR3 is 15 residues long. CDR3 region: CAWSAGTSGSDEQFF. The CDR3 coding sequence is TGTGCCTGGAGTGCAGGGACTAGCGGGAGCGATGAGCAGTTCTTC.

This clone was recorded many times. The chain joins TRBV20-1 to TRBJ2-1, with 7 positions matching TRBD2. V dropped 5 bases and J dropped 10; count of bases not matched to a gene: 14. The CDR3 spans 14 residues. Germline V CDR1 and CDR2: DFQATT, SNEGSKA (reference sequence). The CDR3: CSAGLLWREKEQFF. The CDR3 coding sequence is TGCAGTGCTGGACTTCTGTGGCGGGAGAAGGAGCAGTTCTTC.

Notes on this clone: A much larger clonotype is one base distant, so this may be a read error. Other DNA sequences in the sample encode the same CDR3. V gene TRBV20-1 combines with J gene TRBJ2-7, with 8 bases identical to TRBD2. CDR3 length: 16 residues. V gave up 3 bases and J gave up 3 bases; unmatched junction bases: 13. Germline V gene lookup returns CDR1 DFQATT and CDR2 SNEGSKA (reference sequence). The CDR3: CSARPPGTSGLYEQYF. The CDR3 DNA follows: TGCAGTGCTAGGCCCCCCGGTACTAGCGGCCTCTACGAGCAGTACTTC.

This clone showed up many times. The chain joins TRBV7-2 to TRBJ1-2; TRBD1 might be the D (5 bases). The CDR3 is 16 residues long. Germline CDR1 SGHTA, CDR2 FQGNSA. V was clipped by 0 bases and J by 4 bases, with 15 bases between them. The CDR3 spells CASSLAQPGPSYGYTF. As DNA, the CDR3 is TGTGCCAGCAGCTTAGCCCAACCGGGACCGAGCTATGGCTACACCTTC.

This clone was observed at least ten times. CDR3 nucleotides: TGTGCCAGCAGCCGGGACCAGGCATCGATCGGCGAGCAGTACTTC. Residues: CASSRDQASIGEQYF. The gene calls are TRBV12-3 or TRBV12-4 and TRBJ2-7; D may be TRBD1 or TRBD2 (5 bases each). The CDR3 spans 15 residues. The V end lost 6 bases, the J end lost 6 bases, and 21 bases lay between the germline ends.

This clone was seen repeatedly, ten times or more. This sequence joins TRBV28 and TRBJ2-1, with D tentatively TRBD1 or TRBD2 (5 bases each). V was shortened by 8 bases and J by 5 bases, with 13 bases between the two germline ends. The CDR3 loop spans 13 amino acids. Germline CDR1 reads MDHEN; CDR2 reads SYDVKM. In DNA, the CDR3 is TGTGCCAGCGTGGGGGTGGAAAACAATGAGCAGTTCTTC. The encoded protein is CASVGVENNEQFF.

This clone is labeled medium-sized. The CDR3 DNA sequence: TGTGCCAGCAGTTACTCGAGGGGGCCGTATTCACCCCTCCACTTT. It specifies CASSYSRGPYSPLHF. The V and J genes are TRBV6-5 and TRBJ1-6; 7 nucleotides align to TRBD1. CDR1 and CDR2 (germline): MNHEY, SVGAGI. This CDR3 has 15 residues. Trimming removed 0 bases from V and 8 bases from J; junction bases left unmatched: 4.

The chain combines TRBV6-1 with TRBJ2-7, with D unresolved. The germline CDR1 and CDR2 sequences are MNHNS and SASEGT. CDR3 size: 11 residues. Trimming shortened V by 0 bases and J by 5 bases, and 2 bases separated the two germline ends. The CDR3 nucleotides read TGTGCCAGCAGTGAAGCCGACGAGCAGTACTTC. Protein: CASSEADEQYF.

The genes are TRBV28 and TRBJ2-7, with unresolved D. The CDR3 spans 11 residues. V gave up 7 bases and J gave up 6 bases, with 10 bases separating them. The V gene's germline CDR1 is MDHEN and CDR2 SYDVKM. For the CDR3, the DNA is TGTGCCAGCATCCCAGTGGTCGAGCAGTACTTC. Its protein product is CASIPVVEQYF. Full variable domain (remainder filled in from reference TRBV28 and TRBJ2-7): DVKVTQSSRYLVKRTGEKVFLECVQDMDHENMFWYRQDPGLGLRLIYFSYDVKMKEKGDIPEGYSVSREKKERFSLILESASTNQTSMYLCASIPVVEQYFGPGTRLTVT.

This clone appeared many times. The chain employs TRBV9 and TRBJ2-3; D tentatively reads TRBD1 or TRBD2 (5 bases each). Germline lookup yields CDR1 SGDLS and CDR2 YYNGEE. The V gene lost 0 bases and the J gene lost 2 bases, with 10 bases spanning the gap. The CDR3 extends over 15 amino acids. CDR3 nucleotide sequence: TGTGCCAGCAGCGTAGGAGGGGCGATCACAGATACGCAGTATTTT. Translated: CASSVGGAITDTQYF.

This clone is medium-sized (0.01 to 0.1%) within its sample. Written as DNA, the CDR3 is TGTGCCAGCAGTTACTCGTATAATTCACCCCTCCACTTT. It yields the protein CASSYSYNSPLHF. The genes are TRBV6-5 and TRBJ1-6; no reliable D call. Between the trimmed V and J ends, which lost 0 bases and 4 bases, there was a span of 1 base. This CDR3 region has 13 residues. Germline V CDR1 and CDR2: MNHEY, SVGAGI.

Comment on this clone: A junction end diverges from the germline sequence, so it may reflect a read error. Here the CDR3 DNA reads TGTGCCACCATCAGAGATCTAGCGGAACAAAGCTCCTACAATGAGCAGTTCTTC. It encodes CATIRDLAEQSSYNEQFF. The chain couples TRBV15 to TRBJ2-1, with TRBD2 identical over 7 bases. There are 18 residues in the CDR3. From germline, CDR1 is LNHNV and CDR2 YYDKDF (reference sequence). The entire variable domain, with the rest obtained from reference TRBV15 and TRBJ2-1, is as follows: DAMVIQNPRYQVTQFGKPVTLSCSQTLNHNVMYWYQQKSSQAPKLLFHYYDKDFNNEADTPDNFQSRRPNTSFCFLDIRSPGLGDTAMYLCATIRDLAEQSSYNEQFFGPGTRLTVL.

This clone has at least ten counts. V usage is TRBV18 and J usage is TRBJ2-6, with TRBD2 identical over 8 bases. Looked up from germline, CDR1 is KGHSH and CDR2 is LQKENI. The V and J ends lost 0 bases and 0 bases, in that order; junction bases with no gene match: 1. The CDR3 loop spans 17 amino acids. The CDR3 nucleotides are TGTGCCAGCTCACCACCGGGGACTAGCTCTGGGGCCAACGTCCTGACTTTC. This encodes CASSPPGTSSGANVLTF.

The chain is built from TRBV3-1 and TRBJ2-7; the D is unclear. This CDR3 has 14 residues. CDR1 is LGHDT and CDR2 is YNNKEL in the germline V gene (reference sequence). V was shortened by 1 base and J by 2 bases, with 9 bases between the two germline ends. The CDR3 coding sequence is TGTGCCAGCAGCCAAGTTGGGCTTGCCTACGAGCAGTACTTC. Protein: CASSQVGLAYEQYF.

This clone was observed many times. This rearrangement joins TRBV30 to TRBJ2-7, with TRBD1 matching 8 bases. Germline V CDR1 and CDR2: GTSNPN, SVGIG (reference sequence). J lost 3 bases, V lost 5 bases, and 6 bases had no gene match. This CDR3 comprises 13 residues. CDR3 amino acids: CAWARDRNYEQYF. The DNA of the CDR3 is TGTGCCTGGGCCCGGGACAGGAACTACGAGCAGTACTTC.